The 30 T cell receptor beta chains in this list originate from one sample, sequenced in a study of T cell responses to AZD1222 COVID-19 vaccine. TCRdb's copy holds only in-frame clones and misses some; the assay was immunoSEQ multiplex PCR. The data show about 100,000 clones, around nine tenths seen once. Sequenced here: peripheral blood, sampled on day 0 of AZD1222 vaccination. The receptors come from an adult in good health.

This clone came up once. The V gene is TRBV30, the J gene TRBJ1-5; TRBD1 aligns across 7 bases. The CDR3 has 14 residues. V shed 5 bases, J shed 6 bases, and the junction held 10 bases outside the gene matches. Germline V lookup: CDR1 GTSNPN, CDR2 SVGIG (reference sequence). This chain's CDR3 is CAWSGGTSSQPQHF. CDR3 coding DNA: TGTGCCTGGTCAGGGGGGACTAGTAGTCAGCCCCAGCATTTT. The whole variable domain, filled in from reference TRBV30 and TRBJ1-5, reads SQTIHQWPATLVQPVGSPLSLECTVEGTSNPNLYWYRQAAGRGLQLLFYSVGIGQISSEVPQNLSASRPQDRQFILSSKKLLLSDSGFYLCAWSGGTSSQPQHFGDGTRLSIL.

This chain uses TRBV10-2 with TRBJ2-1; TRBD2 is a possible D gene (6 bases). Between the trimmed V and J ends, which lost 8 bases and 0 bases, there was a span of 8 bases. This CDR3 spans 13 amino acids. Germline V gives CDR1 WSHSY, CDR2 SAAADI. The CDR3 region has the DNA TGCGCCAGCTTAGCGGACTCCTACAATGAGCAGTTCTTC. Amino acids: CASLADSYNEQFF.

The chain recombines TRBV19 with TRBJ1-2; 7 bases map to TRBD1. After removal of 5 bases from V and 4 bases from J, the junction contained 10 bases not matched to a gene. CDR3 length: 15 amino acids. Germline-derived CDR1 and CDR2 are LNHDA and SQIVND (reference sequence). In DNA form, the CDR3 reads TGTGCCAGTAGTTTTTTCGACAGGGACTTCTATGGCTACACCTTC. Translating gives CASSFFDRDFYGYTF.

This chain's CDR3 is CASSQDPAGVAEQYF. In DNA, the CDR3 is TGTGCCAGCAGCCAAGATCCCGCGGGAGTGGCCGAGCAGTACTTC. The chain uses TRBV3-1 (or the pseudogene TRBV3-2) and TRBJ2-7; 7 positions agree with TRBD2. Germline loops: CDR1 LGHDT, CDR2 YNNKEL (reference sequence). J gave up 6 bases and V 0 bases, and 8 bases lay outside the gene matches. The CDR3 length is 15 residues.

This CDR3 reads CASSLTGGPDTQYF. CDR3 DNA: TGCGCCAGCAGCTTGACGGGAGGGCCAGATACGCAGTATTTT. The chain employs TRBV5-1 and TRBJ2-3, with 8 bases lining up with TRBD2. CDR3 length: 14 residues. Losses at the gene ends were 1 base for V and 4 bases for J; bases not matched to a gene: 2. Germline V gene sequence: CDR1 SGHRS, CDR2 YFSETQ.

The chain's CDR3 is CASRADRVIGYTF. CDR3 coding DNA: TGTGCCAGCAGAGCGGACAGGGTCATTGGCTACACCTTC. The gene calls are TRBV6-5 and TRBJ1-2; the match to TRBD1 covers 8 bases. The ends lost 6 bases at V and 7 bases at J; junction bases unmatched: 7. CDR1 MNHEY and CDR2 SVGAGI come from the germline V gene. The CDR3 spans 13 residues.

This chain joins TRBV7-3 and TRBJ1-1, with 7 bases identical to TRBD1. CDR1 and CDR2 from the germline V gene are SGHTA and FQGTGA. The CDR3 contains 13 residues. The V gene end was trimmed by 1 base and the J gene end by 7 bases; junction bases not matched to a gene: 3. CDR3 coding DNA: TGTGCCAGCAGCTTAAACCGGGACAGTGAAGCTTTCTTT. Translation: CASSLNRDSEAFF.

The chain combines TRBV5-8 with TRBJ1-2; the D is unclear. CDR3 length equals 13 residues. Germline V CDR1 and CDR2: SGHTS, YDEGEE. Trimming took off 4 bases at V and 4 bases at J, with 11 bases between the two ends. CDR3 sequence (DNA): TGTGCCAGCAGCACCCCCCCCTTCTATGGCTACACCTTC. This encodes CASSTPPFYGYTF.

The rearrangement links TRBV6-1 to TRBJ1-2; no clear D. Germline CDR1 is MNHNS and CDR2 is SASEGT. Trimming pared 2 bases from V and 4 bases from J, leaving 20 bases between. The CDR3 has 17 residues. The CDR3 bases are TGTGCCAGCAGTGAATTTATTGGGGAAGGTTCGTCCTATGGCTACACCTTC. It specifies CASSEFIGEGSSYGYTF.

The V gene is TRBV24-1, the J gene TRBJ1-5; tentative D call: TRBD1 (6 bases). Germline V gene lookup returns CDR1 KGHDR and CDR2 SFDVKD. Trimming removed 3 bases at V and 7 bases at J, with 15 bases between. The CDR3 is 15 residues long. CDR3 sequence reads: CATSDPRTAEQPQHF. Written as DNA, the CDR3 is TGTGCCACCAGTGATCCACGGACAGCGGAACAGCCCCAGCATTTT.

DNA for the CDR3: TGTGCCAGCAGTGCGCCGGGACTAGTTATACGCGAGCAGTACTTC. This gives the protein CASSAPGLVIREQYF. This chain joins TRBV5-5 and TRBJ2-7; TRBD2 agrees at 8 bases. CDR1 and CDR2 (germline): SGHKS, YYEKEE (reference sequence). The CDR3 is made up of 15 amino acids. Trimming took 5 bases from V and 6 from J; bases not matched to a gene: 13.

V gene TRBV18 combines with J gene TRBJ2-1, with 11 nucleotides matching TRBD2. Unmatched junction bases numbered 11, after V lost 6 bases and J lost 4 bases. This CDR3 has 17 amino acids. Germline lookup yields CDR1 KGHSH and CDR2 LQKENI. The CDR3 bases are TGTGCCAGCTCCTTACGACTTCTAGCGGGAGGTTACAATGAGCAGTTCTTC. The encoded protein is CASSLRLLAGGYNEQFF.

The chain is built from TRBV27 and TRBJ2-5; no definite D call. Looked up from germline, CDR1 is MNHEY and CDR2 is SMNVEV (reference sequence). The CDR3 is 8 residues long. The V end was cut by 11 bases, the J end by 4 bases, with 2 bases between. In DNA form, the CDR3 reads TGTGCCTCAGAGACCCAGTACTTC. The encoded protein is CASETQYF.

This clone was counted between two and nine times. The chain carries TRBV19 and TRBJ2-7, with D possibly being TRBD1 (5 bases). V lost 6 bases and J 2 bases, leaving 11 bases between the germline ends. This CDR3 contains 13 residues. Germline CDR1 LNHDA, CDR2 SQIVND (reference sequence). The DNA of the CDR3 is TGTGCCAGTAGCTCAGGGCCCACCTACGAGCAGTACTTC. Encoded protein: CASSSGPTYEQYF.

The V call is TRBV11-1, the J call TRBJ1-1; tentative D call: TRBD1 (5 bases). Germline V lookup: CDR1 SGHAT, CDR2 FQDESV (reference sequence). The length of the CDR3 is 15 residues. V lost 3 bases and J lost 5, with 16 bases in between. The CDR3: CASSFNGGGGTEAFF. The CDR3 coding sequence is TGTGCCAGCAGCTTCAACGGGGGAGGAGGTACTGAAGCTTTCTTT.

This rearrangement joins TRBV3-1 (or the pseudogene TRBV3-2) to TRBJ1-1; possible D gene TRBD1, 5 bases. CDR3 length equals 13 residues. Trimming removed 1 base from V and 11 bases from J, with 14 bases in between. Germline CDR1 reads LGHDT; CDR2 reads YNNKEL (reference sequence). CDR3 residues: CASSQVIGKGAFF. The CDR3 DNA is TGTGCCAGCAGCCAAGTAATAGGGAAGGGGGCTTTCTTT.

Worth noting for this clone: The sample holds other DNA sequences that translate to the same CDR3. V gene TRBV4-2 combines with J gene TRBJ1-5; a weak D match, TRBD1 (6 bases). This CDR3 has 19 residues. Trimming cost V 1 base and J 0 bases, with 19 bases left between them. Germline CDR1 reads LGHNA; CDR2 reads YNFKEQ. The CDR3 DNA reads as TGTGCCAGCAGCCAAGCAGGTCTCAGGACAGCAGTTAGCAATCAGCCCCAGCATTTT. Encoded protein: CASSQAGLRTAVSNQPQHF.

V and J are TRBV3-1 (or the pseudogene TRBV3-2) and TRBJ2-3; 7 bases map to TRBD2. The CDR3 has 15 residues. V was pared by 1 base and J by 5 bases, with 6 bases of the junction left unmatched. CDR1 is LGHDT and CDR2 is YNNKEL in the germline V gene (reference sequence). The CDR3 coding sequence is TGTGCCAGCAGCCAAGTCAGGGAGGGGAGAGATACGCAGTATTTT. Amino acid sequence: CASSQVREGRDTQYF.

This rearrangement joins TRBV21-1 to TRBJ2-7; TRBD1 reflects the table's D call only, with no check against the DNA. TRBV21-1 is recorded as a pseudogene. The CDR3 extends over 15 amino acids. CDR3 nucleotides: TGTGCCAGCCCCAGGGCCGATGCAGGGTTCTACGAGCAGTACTTC. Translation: CASPRADAGFYEQYF.

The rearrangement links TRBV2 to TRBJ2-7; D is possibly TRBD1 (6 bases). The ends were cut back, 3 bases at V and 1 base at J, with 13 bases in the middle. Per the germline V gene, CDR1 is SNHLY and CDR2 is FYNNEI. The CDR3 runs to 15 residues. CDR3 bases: TGTGCCAGCAGTGATGGGGGCCCCGAGTCCTACGAGCAGTACTTC. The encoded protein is CASSDGGPESYEQYF.

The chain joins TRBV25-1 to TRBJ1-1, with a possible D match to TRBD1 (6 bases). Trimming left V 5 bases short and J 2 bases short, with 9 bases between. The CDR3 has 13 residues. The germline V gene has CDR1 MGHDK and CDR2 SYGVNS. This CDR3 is CASSRTVNTEAFF. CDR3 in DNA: TGTGCCAGCAGTAGGACAGTCAACACTGAAGCTTTCTTT.

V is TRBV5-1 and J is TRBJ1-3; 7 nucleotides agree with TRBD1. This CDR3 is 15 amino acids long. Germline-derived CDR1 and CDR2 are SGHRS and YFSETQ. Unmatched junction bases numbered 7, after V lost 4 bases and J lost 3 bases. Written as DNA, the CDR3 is TGCGCCAGCAGCACAGGGGACAGTGATGGAAACACCATATATTTT. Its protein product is CASSTGDSDGNTIYF.

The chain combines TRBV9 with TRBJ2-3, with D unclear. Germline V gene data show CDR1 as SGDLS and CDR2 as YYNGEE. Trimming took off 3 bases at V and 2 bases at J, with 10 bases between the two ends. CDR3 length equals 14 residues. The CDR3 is CASSDGYDTDTQYF. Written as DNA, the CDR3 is TGTGCCAGCAGCGACGGGTATGACACAGATACGCAGTATTTT.

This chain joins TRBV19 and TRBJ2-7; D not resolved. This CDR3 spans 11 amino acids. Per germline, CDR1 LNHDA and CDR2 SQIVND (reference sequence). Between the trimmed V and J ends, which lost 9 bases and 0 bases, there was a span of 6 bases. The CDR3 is CASTDSYEQYF. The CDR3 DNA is TGTGCCAGCACAGACTCCTACGAGCAGTACTTC. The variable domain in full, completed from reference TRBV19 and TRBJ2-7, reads DGGITQSPKYLFRKEGQNVTLSCEQNLNHDAMYWYRQDPGQGLRLIYYSQIVNDFQKGDIAEGYSVSREKKESFPLTVTSAQKNPTAFYLCASTDSYEQYFGPGTRLTVT.

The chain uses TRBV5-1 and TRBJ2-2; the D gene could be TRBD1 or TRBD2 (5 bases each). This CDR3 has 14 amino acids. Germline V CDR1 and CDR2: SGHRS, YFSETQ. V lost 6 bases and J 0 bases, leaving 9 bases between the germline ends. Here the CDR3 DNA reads TGCGCCAGCACCGGGACGGCGAACACCGGGGAGCTGTTTTTT. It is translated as CASTGTANTGELFF.

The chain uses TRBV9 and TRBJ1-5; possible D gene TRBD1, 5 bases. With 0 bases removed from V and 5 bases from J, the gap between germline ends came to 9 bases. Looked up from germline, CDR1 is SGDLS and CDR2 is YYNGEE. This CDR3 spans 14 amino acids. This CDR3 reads CASSVGAGHQPQHF. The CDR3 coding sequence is TGTGCCAGCAGCGTAGGAGCGGGGCATCAGCCCCAGCATTTT.

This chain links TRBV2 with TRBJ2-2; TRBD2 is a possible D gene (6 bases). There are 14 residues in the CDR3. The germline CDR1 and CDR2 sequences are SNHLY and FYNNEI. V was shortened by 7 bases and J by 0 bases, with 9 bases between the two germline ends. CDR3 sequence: CASIGGSNTGELFF. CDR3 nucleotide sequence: TGTGCCAGCATCGGGGGATCGAACACCGGGGAGCTGTTTTTT.

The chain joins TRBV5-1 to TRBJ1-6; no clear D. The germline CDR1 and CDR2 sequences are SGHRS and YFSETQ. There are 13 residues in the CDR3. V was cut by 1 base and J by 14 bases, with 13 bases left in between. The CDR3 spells CASSLNGQWTLHF. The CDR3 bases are TGCGCCAGCAGCTTGAACGGGCAATGGACCCTCCACTTT.

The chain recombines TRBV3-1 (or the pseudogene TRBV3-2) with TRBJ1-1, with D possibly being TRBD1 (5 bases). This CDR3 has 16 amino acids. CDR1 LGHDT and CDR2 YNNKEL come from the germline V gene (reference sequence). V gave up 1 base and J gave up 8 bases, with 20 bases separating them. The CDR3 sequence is CASSQGRGRQPGEAFF. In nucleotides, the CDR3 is TGTGCCAGCAGCCAAGGGAGGGGACGGCAACCGGGGGAAGCTTTCTTT.

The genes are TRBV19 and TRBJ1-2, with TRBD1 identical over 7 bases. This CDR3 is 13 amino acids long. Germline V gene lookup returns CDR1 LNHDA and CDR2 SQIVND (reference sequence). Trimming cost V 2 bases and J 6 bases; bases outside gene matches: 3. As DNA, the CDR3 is TGTGCCAGTAGTATATATCAGGGGGATGGCTACACCTTC. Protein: CASSIYQGDGYTF.